The rows below give T cell receptor beta chains drawn from one sample of a study of blood T cell repertoires in COVID-19. Assay used: immunoSEQ multiplex PCR; TCRdb lists only in-frame clones, some missing. This sample has about 150,000 clones, with roughly 80% found just once. The sample consisted of peripheral blood. All receptors come from a man aged 55 to 70 with acute or convalescent COVID-19. Both conserved end residues are part of each CDR3. Each record gives: V gene, J gene, clone size, D gene, CDR3 protein, CDR3 DNA. A D gene is named only where the DNA matches it firmly. Rows give clone size only sometimes, using once, few, many, or a class for an expanded clone.

>TRBV10-3|TRBJ2-5|-|-
CAISESTGGETQYF
TGTGCCATCAGTGAGTCGACAGGTGGTGAGACCCAGTACTTC
>TRBV21-1|TRBJ2-1|-|-
CASRRRLGTNEQFF
TGTGCCAGCAGAAGGAGACTAGGGACCAATGAGCAGTTCTTC
>TRBV14|TRBJ1-1|-|-
CASSTQGNTEAFF
TGTGCCAGCAGTACACAGGGGAACACTGAAGCTTTCTTT
>TRBV19|TRBJ2-1|few|TRBD2
CASSIWDGRAYNEQFF
TGTGCCAGTAGTATTTGGGACGGGAGGGCCTACAATGAGCAGTTCTTC
>TRBV3-1/TRBV3-2|TRBJ2-2|-|-
CASSPRSGGELFF
TGTGCCAGCAGCCCCCGGTCCGGGGGGGAGCTGTTTTTT
>TRBV6-6|TRBJ2-7|few|TRBD1
CASSLGQGAYEQYF
TGTGCCAGCAGTTTGGGACAGGGGGCGTACGAGCAGTACTTC
>TRBV9|TRBJ1-3|-|-
CASSPPSVGNTIYF
TGTGCCAGCAGCCCGCCGAGCGTCGGAAACACCATATATTTT
>TRBV7-2|TRBJ2-7|-|-
CASTFFTSHEQYF
TGTGCCAGCACCTTCTTCACTAGTCACGAGCAGTACTTC
>TRBV6-5|TRBJ1-6|-|-
CASSSPPGHHSPLHF
TGTGCCAGCAGTTCCCCCCCGGGACACCATTCACCCCTCCACTTT
>TRBV19|TRBJ2-3|-|TRBD1
CASSPLQGAADTQYF
TGTGCCAGTAGTCCCTTACAGGGGGCTGCAGATACGCAGTATTTT
>TRBV6-5|TRBJ2-1|-|-
CVTEDYNEQFF
TGTGTAACCGAGGACTACAATGAGCAGTTCTTC
>TRBV3-1/TRBV3-2|TRBJ2-2|-|TRBD2
CASSLGSGGSGTGELFF
TGTGCCAGCAGCCTCGGAAGCGGGGGTTCAGGGACCGGGGAGCTGTTTTTT
>TRBV7-3|TRBJ2-5|-|TRBD2
CASSRSGGETQYF
TGTGCCAGCAGCCGTAGCGGGGGAGAGACCCAGTACTTC
>TRBV6-5|TRBJ1-2|once|-
CASTRQGAPGGYTF
TGTGCCAGCACCCGGCAAGGGGCCCCTGGTGGCTACACCTTC
>TRBV24-1|TRBJ2-2|once|-
CATGGASTGELFF
TGTGCCACCGGCGGCGCGTCTACCGGGGAGCTGTTTTTT
>TRBV6-2/TRBV6-3|TRBJ2-3|-|TRBD2
CASSFPAGKADTQYF
TGTGCCAGCAGTTTCCCAGCGGGAAAGGCAGATACGCAGTATTTT
>TRBV12-2|TRBJ2-1|-|-
CASRLRRGADEQFF
TGTGCAAGTCGCTTACGTCGGGGAGCCGATGAGCAGTTCTTC
>TRBV5-1|TRBJ2-5|-|-
CASSLAGRDQETQYF
TGCGCCAGCAGCTTGGCGGGTAGAGACCAAGAGACCCAGTACTTC
>TRBV2|TRBJ1-2|once|-
CASSEKRMEGYTF
TGTGCCAGCAGTGAAAAAAGGATGGAGGGCTACACCTTC
>TRBV28|TRBJ1-1|once|TRBD1
CASSLQGAVAFF
TGTGCCAGCAGTTTACAGGGGGCTGTGGCTTTCTTT
>TRBV7-2|TRBJ2-4|-|TRBD2
CASSEGPSGGAKNIQYF
TGTGCCAGCAGCGAGGGGCCTAGCGGGGGAGCCAAAAACATTCAGTACTTC
>TRBV2|TRBJ1-5|-|-
CASSGNSGNQPQHF
TGTGCCAGTTCTGGCAACAGCGGGAATCAGCCCCAGCATTTT
>TRBV3-1/TRBV3-2|TRBJ2-7|-|TRBD1
CASSQGQGKSYEQYF
TGTGCCAGCAGCCAAGGACAGGGGAAATCCTACGAGCAGTACTTC
>TRBV28|TRBJ1-1|few|-
CASSLPQGGSTEAFF
TGTGCCAGCAGTTTACCCCAGGGCGGGAGCACTGAAGCTTTCTTT
>TRBV28|TRBJ1-3|once|-
CASSLGRVGTIYF
TGTGCCAGCAGTTTGGGTCGGGTGGGCACCATATATTTT
>TRBV6-5|TRBJ2-5|-|-
CASSYSNAGARETQYF
TGTGCCAGCAGTTACTCTAATGCGGGGGCGAGGGAGACCCAGTACTTC
>TRBV19|TRBJ2-7|once|TRBD1
CASSRTGGRYEQYF
TGTGCCAGTAGTCGGACAGGGGGCCGGTACGAGCAGTACTTC